One sample yielded the 11 T cell receptor beta chains listed below, sequenced in a study of shared clonotypes between healthy human individuals. Clones were sequenced by immunoSEQ multiplex PCR, and TCRdb holds only the in-frame ones, with some missing. Of more than 2,000,000 clones in the sample, approximately 95% were seen once. Material: naive CD4+ T cells from PBMCs. Noted subset: CD45RA+ positively selected. The receptors stem from a man younger than 30 in good health. Some clones in this sample may be carry-over from other donors' samples.

The chain carries TRBV5-4 and TRBJ2-3, with 10 bases matching TRBD2. The CDR3 has 16 residues. V was pared by 4 bases and J by 2 bases, with 7 bases of the junction left unmatched. From germline, CDR1 is SGHNT and CDR2 YYREEE (reference sequence). The CDR3 sequence: CASSEKLAGFTDTQYF. The CDR3 DNA is TGTGCCAGCAGCGAGAAACTAGCGGGGTTCACAGATACGCAGTATTTT.

The chain links TRBV9 to TRBJ1-5; the match to TRBD1 covers 7 bases. J was trimmed by 6 bases and V by 4 bases; bases with no gene match: 7. The CDR3 runs to 14 residues. From germline, CDR1 is SGDLS and CDR2 YYNGEE. The CDR3, as DNA: TGTGCCAGCAGCCGAACAGGGGACCTTCAGCCCCAGCATTTT. As protein: CASSRTGDLQPQHF.

The V call is TRBV11-2, the J call TRBJ2-7; 10 nucleotides match TRBD2. Per germline, CDR1 SGHAT and CDR2 FQNNGV. J gave up 4 bases and V 3 bases, and 12 bases lay outside the gene matches. This CDR3 comprises 17 residues. The chain's CDR3 is CASSFFTSGERFYEQYF. The CDR3 DNA sequence: TGTGCCAGCAGCTTTTTCACTAGCGGGGAGAGATTTTACGAGCAGTACTTC.

The table lists this clone with a count of one. The chain carries TRBV11-1 and TRBJ2-2, with TRBD1 as a possible D gene (5 bases). CDR3 size: 15 residues. Per germline, CDR1 SGHAT and CDR2 FQDESV (reference sequence). V lost 5 bases and J lost 5, with 15 bases in between. The CDR3 is CASSPRRTLTGELFF. The DNA for the CDR3 is TGTGCCAGCAGCCCAAGGCGGACACTGACCGGGGAGCTGTTTTTT.

As DNA, the CDR3 is TGTGCCAGCAGCTTCGACAGGGGGCAGACAGATACGCAGTATTTT. Amino acids: CASSFDRGQTDTQYF. The chain links TRBV5-5 to TRBJ2-3; 10 nucleotides agree with TRBD1. Germline values: CDR1 SGHKS, CDR2 YYEKEE (reference sequence). V lost 2 bases to trimming and J lost 3 bases; unmatched junction nucleotides: 3. This CDR3 spans 15 amino acids.

A note on this clone: Other DNA sequences from this sample encode an identical CDR3 as well. J is TRBJ1-2 and V is TRBV27, with a possible D match to TRBD1 (5 bases). The CDR3 totals 13 residues. The V gene lost 3 bases and the J gene lost 4 bases, with 9 bases spanning the gap. CDR1 is MNHEY, CDR2 SMNVEV, per germline (reference sequence). As DNA, the CDR3 is TGTGCCAGCAGTTTGAGGGGAGGCTATGGCTACACCTTC. It specifies CASSLRGGYGYTF.

To note about this clone: The sample holds other DNA sequences that translate to the same CDR3. The V gene is TRBV6-1, the J gene TRBJ2-5, with 10 bases aligning to TRBD1. The ends lost 5 bases at V and 5 bases at J; junction bases unmatched: 5. CDR3 length: 14 amino acids. Germline V gene lookup returns CDR1 MNHNS and CDR2 SASEGT. CDR3 coding DNA: TGTGCCAGCAGTAGACAGGGGGCCAGGGAGACCCAGTACTTC. Encoded protein: CASSRQGARETQYF.

In this sample, this clone turned up a few times. The chain's CDR3 is CASSLTAQTNTEAFF. The CDR3 bases are TGCGCCAGCAGCCTGACCGCCCAGACTAACACTGAAGCTTTCTTT. The chain carries TRBV4-1 and TRBJ1-1, with unresolved D. This CDR3 comprises 15 residues. Germline V gene data show CDR1 as MGHRA and CDR2 as YSYEKL. V lost 4 bases and J lost 2, with 14 bases in between.

The rearrangement joins TRBV15 to TRBJ1-3; 7 positions agree with TRBD1. Germline V gives CDR1 LNHNV, CDR2 YYDKDF (reference sequence). There are 16 residues in the CDR3. Trimming at V came to 2 bases and at J to 0 bases, leaving 4 bases not matched to a gene. CDR3 DNA sequence: TGTGCCACCAGCAGATCCGGGACAGCCTCTGGAAACACCATATATTTT. Its protein is CATSRSGTASGNTIYF.

This clone was counted once. The CDR3 here is CASSSIYNEQFF. The DNA of the CDR3 is TGCGCCAGCAGCTCTATATACAATGAGCAGTTCTTC. The J gene is TRBJ2-1, the V gene TRBV5-1; no definite D call. CDR1 is SGHRS and CDR2 is YFSETQ in the germline V gene. The V end lost 3 bases, the J end lost 4 bases, and 5 bases lay between the germline ends. CDR3 length equals 12 residues.

This chain links TRBV5-6 with TRBJ2-1; the match to TRBD2 covers 11 bases. CDR3 length: 15 amino acids. Germline lookup yields CDR1 SGHDT and CDR2 YYEEEE. V lost 2 bases to trimming and J lost 7 bases; unmatched junction nucleotides: 5. CDR3 in DNA: TGTGCCAGCAGCTTTAGCGGGAGGGCCCGTAATGAGCAGTTCTTC. Protein product: CASSFSGRARNEQFF.